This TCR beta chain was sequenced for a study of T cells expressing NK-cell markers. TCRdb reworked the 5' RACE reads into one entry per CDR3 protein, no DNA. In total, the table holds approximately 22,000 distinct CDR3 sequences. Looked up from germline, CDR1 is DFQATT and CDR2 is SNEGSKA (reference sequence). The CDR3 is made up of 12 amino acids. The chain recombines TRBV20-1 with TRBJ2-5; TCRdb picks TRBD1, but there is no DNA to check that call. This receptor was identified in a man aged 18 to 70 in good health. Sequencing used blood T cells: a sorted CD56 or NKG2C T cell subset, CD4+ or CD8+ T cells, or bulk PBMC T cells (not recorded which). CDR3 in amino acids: CSARASQGHWYF.